The 10 T cell receptor beta chains given below trace back to one sample, sequenced in a study of cytomegalovirus exposure and HLA in healthy donors. The PCR was carried out with 60 Vbeta primers and 13 Jbeta primers. Produced via immunoSEQ multiplex PCR; TCRdb's table is partial and in-frame only. The sample lists approximately 150,000 clones; roughly 85% were seen once. The sample taken for sequencing was PBMCs. The receptors stem from a male donor in good health and CMV-seronegative.

The rearrangement uses TRBV5-1 and TRBJ2-2; tentatively, D is TRBD1 (6 bases). CDR3 length: 16 amino acids. V was clipped by 0 bases and J by 0 bases, with 9 bases between them. Germline V gene sequence: CDR1 SGHRS, CDR2 YFSETQ. The DNA of the CDR3 is TGCGCCAGCAGCTTGGGGGACACCTCGAACACCGGGGAGCTGTTTTTT. It yields the protein CASSLGDTSNTGELFF.

The V call is TRBV29-1, the J call TRBJ2-5, with D possibly being TRBD2 (5 bases). The assigned J gene may be wrong: the sequence end matches TRBJ2-7 better. This CDR3 comprises 13 residues. Germline V gene data show CDR1 as SQVTM and CDR2 as ANQGSEA. The CDR3 DNA is TGCAGCGCCTGGATCATCGGGGACTACGAGCAGTACTTC. Protein: CSAWIIGDYEQYF.

The chain joins TRBV19 to TRBJ1-5; maybe TRBD1 (6 bases). From germline, CDR1 is LNHDA and CDR2 SQIVND (reference sequence). V lost 4 bases and J lost 6, with 19 bases in between. The CDR3 has 16 residues. CDR3 nucleotide sequence: TGTGCCAGTAGTACCGTGACAGGTCGGCCGATTCAGCCCCAGCATTTT. Translated: CASSTVTGRPIQPQHF.

On this clone: One junction end does not reproduce the germline sequence, and a read error may be involved. V and J are TRBV5-1 and TRBJ1-2; perhaps TRBD1 as D (6 bases). The length of the CDR3 is 12 residues. Germline V CDR1 and CDR2: SGHRS, YFSETQ. CDR3 nucleotides: TGCGCCAGCAGTTTGGACAGTAGGGGCCACACCTTC. It codes for CASSLDSRGHTF.

The J gene is TRBJ2-3, the V gene TRBV11-2, with D unresolved. V was clipped by 5 bases and J by 3 bases, with 15 bases between them. This CDR3 contains 15 residues. The V gene's germline CDR1 is SGHAT and CDR2 FQNNGV. In DNA, the CDR3 is TGTGCCAGCAGCAACCCAACTCCGGGTACAGATACGCAGTATTTT. Amino acids: CASSNPTPGTDTQYF.

The J gene is TRBJ1-1, the V gene TRBV4-2, with no clear D. This CDR3 region has 15 residues. Deletions cut 0 bases from V and 7 bases from J, with 15 bases between. The germline V gene encodes CDR1 LGHNA and CDR2 YNFKEQ. The CDR3 sequence: CASSQDSGSKSEAFF. The CDR3 DNA sequence: TGTGCCAGCAGCCAAGATTCTGGTTCTAAAAGTGAAGCTTTCTTT.

The chain has TRBV29-1 and TRBJ2-7; a possible D gene is TRBD1 (6 bases). Trimming pared 0 bases from V and 6 bases from J, leaving 9 bases between. Germline loops: CDR1 SQVTM, CDR2 ANQGSEA. The CDR3 loop spans 12 amino acids. In DNA form, the CDR3 reads TGCAGCGTTGAAGACAGGGGACCCGAGCAGTACTTC. It encodes CSVEDRGPEQYF.

The gene calls are TRBV5-1 and TRBJ2-5, with D possibly being TRBD2 (7 bases). There are 14 residues in the CDR3. With 4 bases removed from V and 4 bases from J, the gap between germline ends came to 14 bases. CDR1 is SGHRS, CDR2 YFSETQ, per germline. The CDR3 nucleotides are TGCGCCAGCAGCACAGGGAGGGGGTCAGAGACCCAGTACTTC. It yields the protein CASSTGRGSETQYF.

The rearrangement joins TRBV7-9 to TRBJ2-5, with D uncertain. V was pared by 4 bases and J by 5 bases, with 11 bases between. CDR1 is SEHNR and CDR2 is FQNEAQ in the germline V gene (reference sequence). The CDR3 runs 13 residues. CDR3 amino acids: CASSSQKRETQYF. As DNA, the CDR3 is TGTGCCAGCAGCTCGCAGAAGAGGGAGACCCAGTACTTC.

This chain joins TRBV7-9 and TRBJ2-5, with 7 bases fitting TRBD1. The germline V gene encodes CDR1 SEHNR and CDR2 FQNEAQ (reference sequence). The CDR3 is 14 amino acids. The V segment lost 3 bases and the J segment 3 bases; nucleotides outside the gene matches: 4. The CDR3 reads CASSFGTVEETQYF. The CDR3 bases are TGTGCCAGCAGCTTCGGGACAGTGGAAGAGACCCAGTACTTC. Full variable domain (missing parts from reference TRBV7-9 and TRBJ2-5): DTGVSQNPRHKITKRGQNVTFRCDPISEHNRLYWYRQTLGQGPEFLTYFQNEAQLEKSRLLSDRFSAERPKGSFSTLEIQRTEQGDSAMYLCASSFGTVEETQYFGPGTRLLVL.